Listed below are T cell receptor beta chains from one sample, sequenced in a study of blood T cell repertoires in COVID-19. The table came from immunoSEQ multiplex PCR; TCRdb's copy has only in-frame clones and leaves some out. The table shows tens of thousands of clones, with approximately 86% occurring only once. Sequenced input: peripheral blood. The receptors originated from a human donor in a cohort sampled during active COVID-19. Each CDR3 is given with its conserved first and last residue. D genes are given only for firm matches. Clone sizes are given selectively: once, few, many, or a class where the clone is expanded.

v_gene	d_gene	j_gene	abundance	CDR3aa	CDR3nt
TRBV9	TRBD1	TRBJ1-3	many	CASSGSQGRGNTIYF	TGTGCCAGCAGCGGCTCACAGGGGAGGGGAAACACCATATATTTT
TRBV7-2	.	TRBJ1-6	.	CASSLKRDSPLHF	TGTGCCAGCAGCCTCAAGAGGGATTCACCCCTCCACTTT
TRBV19	.	TRBJ2-2	.	CASQNTGELFF	TGTGCCAGCCAGAACACCGGGGAGCTGTTTTTT
TRBV5-1	TRBD1	TRBJ2-3	.	CASSFGDRPTDTQYF	TGCGCCAGCAGCTTTGGGGACAGGCCCACAGATACGCAGTATTTT
TRBV19	.	TRBJ1-1	.	CASPPEHTVRNTEAFF	TGTGCCTCCCCCCCCGAACACACAGTACGTAACACTGAAGCTTTCTTT
TRBV27	.	TRBJ2-2	.	CASSLNEIVGELFF	TGTGCCAGCAGCTTAAATGAGATTGTCGGGGAGCTGTTTTTT
TRBV3-1/TRBV3-2	.	TRBJ2-2	once	CAKKRERFPLSTGELFF	TGTGCCAAAAAGAGGGAGCGGTTCCCCCTAAGCACCGGGGAGCTGTTTTTT
TRBV5-4	.	TRBJ2-1	once	CASSLVTGTEQFF	TGTGCCAGCAGCTTGGTGACGGGAACTGAGCAGTTCTTC
TRBV6-2/TRBV6-3	.	TRBJ2-2	.	CASSYGGAPGELFF	TGTGCCAGCAGTTACGGGGGGGCCCCCGGGGAGCTGTTTTTT
TRBV20-1	.	TRBJ1-2	.	CSASGNGGYTF	TGCAGTGCCTCGGGGAATGGAGGCTACACCTTC
TRBV29-1	.	TRBJ1-5	.	CSVGKGVNQPQHF	TGCAGCGTTGGAAAGGGGGTCAATCAGCCCCAGCATTTT
TRBV5-1	.	TRBJ1-4	.	CASRLSTGPFLNEKLFF	TGCGCCAGCAGGCTCTCGACAGGCCCATTCCTTAATGAAAAACTGTTTTTT
TRBV10-3	.	TRBJ1-2	.	CAHWEGVLGGYTF	TGTGCCCATTGGGAGGGGGTGTTAGGTGGCTACACCTTC
TRBV9	.	TRBJ2-1	once	CASSVGQYNEQFF	TGTGCCAGCAGCGTGGGCCAATACAATGAGCAGTTCTTC
TRBV4-1	.	TRBJ2-7	.	CASSQVRGTRTRSYEQYF	TGCGCCAGCAGCCAAGTCCGGGGGACACGGACTAGAAGCTACGAGCAGTACTTC
TRBV7-2	TRBD2	TRBJ2-7	few	CASSLDGGRGREQYF	TGTGCCAGCAGCTTAGACGGGGGGAGAGGGAGAGAGCAGTACTTC
TRBV4-2	.	TRBJ2-7	.	CASSQGQGDYEQYF	TGTGCCAGCAGCCAAGGCCAGGGTGACTACGAGCAGTACTTC
TRBV19	.	TRBJ1-5	few	CASSIMNRGVGQPQHF	TGTGCCAGTAGTATCATGAATCGGGGAGTCGGTCAGCCCCAGCATTTT
TRBV24-1	TRBD1	TRBJ2-1	.	CATSDQGASGDEQFF	TGTGCCACCAGTGACCAGGGGGCGTCCGGGGATGAGCAGTTCTTC